This TCR beta chain appears in the sequencing data of a study of T cell responses to AZD1222 COVID-19 vaccine. Study-wide results and limits: Clonal diversity may have been underestimated, and the donors were mostly white British, with more females than males. Seropositive AZD1222 recipients at baseline numbered only five or six. Compared with day 0, the breadth and depth of the Spike-specific TCR repertoire rose significantly after two doses of AZD1222. CD4 TCRs covered the whole spike, strongest at regions 160-218 and 743-854.

Profiling relied on immunoSEQ multiplex PCR, and the TCRdb table lists in-frame clones only, not all of them. In the table there are roughly 130,000 clones, around 85% of which are singletons. Details on this clone: What it binds is not known.

From germline, CDR1 is SGHTA and CDR2 FQGTGA. Trimming took off 2 bases at V and 0 bases at J, with 13 bases between the two ends. The CDR3 spans 16 residues. The V gene is TRBV7-3, the J gene TRBJ1-1; possible D gene TRBD1, 6 bases. The TCR originated in an adult in good health. The specimen was peripheral blood, collected on day 0 of AZD1222 vaccination. CDR3 coding DNA: TGTGCCAGCAGCTTACATTCCGGACAGCTGAACACTGAAGCTTTCTTT. Translating gives CASSLHSGQLNTEAFF.